The clone carrying this TCR beta chain was seen repeatedly, ten times or more. The antigen is unknown. These data are taken from a study of read filtering for tumor transcriptome and immune sequencing. For the study at large: Among patients, some 17 were male and some 15 female, aged about 45 to 90 (mean roughly 63). Per sample, TCR-region reads ranged about 4 to 11 million by IR-seq, 85 to 1273 by RNA-seq.

Trimming shortened V by 2 bases and J by 0 bases, and 8 bases separated the two germline ends. Germline V gene sequence: CDR1 SNHLY, CDR2 FYNNEI. The CDR3 length is 15 residues. This library used about 400 ng RNA and molecular barcoded adaptors spanning alpha/delta and beta/gamma chains. Each CDR3 protein is one row after TCRdb ran MiXCR on the reads. The table includes around 38,000 distinct CDR3 sequences, approximately 15% detected once. Study conclusions and caveats: Compared with RNA-seq, IR-seq gave much higher clonotype depth and reliability.

The receptor's source is a donor older than 35 with multiple myeloma. Sequencing used a population of CD138-negative cells sorted from bone marrow. This rearrangement joins TRBV2 to TRBJ2-1; D call uncertain. CDR3 residues: CASSETGYSYNEQFF. The CDR3, as DNA: TGTGCCAGCAGTGAAACCGGTTACTCCTACAATGAGCAGTTCTTC.